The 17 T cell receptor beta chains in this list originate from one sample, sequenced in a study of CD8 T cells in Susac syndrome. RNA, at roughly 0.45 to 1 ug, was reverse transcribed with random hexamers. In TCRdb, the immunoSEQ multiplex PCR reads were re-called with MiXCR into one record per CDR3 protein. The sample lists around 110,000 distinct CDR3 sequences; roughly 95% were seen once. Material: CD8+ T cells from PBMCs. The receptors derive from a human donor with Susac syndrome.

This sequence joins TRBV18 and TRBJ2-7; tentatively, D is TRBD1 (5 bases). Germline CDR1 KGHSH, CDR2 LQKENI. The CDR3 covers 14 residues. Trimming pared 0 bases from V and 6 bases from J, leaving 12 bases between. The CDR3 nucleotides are TGTGCCAGCTCACCACCGGCTGCGCAGGGCGAGCAGTACTTC. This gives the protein CASSPPAAQGEQYF.

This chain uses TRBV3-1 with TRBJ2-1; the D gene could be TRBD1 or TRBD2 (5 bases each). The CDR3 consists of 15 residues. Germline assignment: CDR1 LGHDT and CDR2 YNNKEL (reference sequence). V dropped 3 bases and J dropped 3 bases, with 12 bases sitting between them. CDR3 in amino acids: CASSHPVGVYNEQFF. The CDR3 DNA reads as TGTGCCAGCAGCCATCCTGTGGGGGTCTACAATGAGCAGTTCTTC.

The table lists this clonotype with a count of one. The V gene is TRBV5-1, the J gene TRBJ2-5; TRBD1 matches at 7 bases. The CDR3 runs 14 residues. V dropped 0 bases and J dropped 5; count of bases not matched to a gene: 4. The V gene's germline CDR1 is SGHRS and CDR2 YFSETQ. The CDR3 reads CASSLGTGVETQYF. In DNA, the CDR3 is TGCGCCAGCAGCTTGGGTACAGGGGTGGAGACCCAGTACTTC.

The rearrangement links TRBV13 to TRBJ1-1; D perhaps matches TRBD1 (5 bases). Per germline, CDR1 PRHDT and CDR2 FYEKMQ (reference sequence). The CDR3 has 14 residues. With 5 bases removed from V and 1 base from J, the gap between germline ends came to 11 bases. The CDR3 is CASSGRGGNTEAFF. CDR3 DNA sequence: TGTGCCAGCAGCGGAAGGGGAGGGAACACTGAAGCTTTCTTT. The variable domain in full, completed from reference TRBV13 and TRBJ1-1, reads AAGVIQSPRHLIKEKRETATLKCYPIPRHDTVYWYQQGPGQDPQFLISFYEKMQSDKGSIPDRFSAQQFSDYHSELNMSSLELGDSALYFCASSGRGGNTEAFFGQGTRLTVV.

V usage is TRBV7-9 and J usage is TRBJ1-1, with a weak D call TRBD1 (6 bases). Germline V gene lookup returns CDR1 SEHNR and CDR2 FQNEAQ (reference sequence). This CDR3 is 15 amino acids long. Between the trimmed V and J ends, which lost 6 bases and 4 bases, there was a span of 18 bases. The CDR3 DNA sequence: TGTGCCAGCAGGGGGGCACAAACAGGCGTCACTGAAGCTTTCTTT. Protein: CASRGAQTGVTEAFF.

The CDR3 loop reads CASSVERGEQYF. CDR3 coding DNA: TGTGCCAGCAGCGTAGAGAGGGGTGAGCAGTACTTC. This sequence joins TRBV9 and TRBJ2-7, with D possibly called TRBD1 or TRBD2 (5 bases each). CDR3 length: 12 residues. Per germline, CDR1 SGDLS and CDR2 YYNGEE. V was shortened by 0 bases and J by 7 bases, with 8 bases between the two germline ends.

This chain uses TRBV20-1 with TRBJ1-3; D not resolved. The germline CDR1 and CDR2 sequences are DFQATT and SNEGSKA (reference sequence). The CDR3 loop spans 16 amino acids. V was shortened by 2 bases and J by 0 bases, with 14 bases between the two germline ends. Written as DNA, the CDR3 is TGCAGTGCTAGACACCCGGGCACGGACTCTGGAAACACCATATATTTT. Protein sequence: CSARHPGTDSGNTIYF.

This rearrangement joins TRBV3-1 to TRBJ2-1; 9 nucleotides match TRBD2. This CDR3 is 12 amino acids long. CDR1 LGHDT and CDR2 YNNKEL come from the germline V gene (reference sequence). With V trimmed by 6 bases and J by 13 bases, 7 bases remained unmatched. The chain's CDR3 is CASRYSGGLQFF. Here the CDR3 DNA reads TGTGCCAGCAGGTATAGCGGGGGCCTTCAGTTCTTC.

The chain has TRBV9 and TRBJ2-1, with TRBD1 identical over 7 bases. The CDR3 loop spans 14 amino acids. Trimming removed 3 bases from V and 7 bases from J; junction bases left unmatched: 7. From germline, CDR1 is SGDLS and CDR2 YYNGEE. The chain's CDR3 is CASSAWDSKNEQFF. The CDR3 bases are TGTGCCAGCAGCGCCTGGGACAGCAAGAATGAGCAGTTCTTC.

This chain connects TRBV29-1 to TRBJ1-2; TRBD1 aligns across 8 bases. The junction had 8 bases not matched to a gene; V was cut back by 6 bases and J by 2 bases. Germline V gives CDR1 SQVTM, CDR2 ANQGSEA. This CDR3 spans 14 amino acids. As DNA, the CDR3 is TGCAGCGTAGGACGACAGGGGACGAACTATGGCTACACCTTC. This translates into CSVGRQGTNYGYTF.

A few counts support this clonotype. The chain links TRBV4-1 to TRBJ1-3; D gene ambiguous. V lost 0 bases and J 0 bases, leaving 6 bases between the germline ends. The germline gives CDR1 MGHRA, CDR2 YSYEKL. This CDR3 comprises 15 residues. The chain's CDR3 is CASSQEADSGNTIYF. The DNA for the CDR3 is TGCGCCAGCAGCCAAGAGGCCGACTCTGGAAACACCATATATTTT.

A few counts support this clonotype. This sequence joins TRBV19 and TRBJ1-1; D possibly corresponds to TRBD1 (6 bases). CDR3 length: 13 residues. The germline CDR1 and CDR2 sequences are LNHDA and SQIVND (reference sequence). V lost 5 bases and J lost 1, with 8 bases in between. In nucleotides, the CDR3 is TGTGCCAGTAGTTTGGGGGCGAACACTGAAGCTTTCTTT. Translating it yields CASSLGANTEAFF. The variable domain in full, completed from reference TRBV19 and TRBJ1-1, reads DGGITQSPKYLFRKEGQNVTLSCEQNLNHDAMYWYRQDPGQGLRLIYYSQIVNDFQKGDIAEGYSVSREKKESFPLTVTSAQKNPTAFYLCASSLGANTEAFFGQGTRLTVV.

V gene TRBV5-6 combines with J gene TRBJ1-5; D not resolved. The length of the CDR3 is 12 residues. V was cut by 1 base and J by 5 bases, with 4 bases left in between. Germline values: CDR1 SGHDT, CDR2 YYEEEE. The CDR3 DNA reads TGTGCCAGCAGCTTGACCGATCAGCCCCAGCATTTT. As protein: CASSLTDQPQHF. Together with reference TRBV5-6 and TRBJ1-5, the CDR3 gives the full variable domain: DAGVTQSPTHLIKTRGQQVTLRCSPKSGHDTVSWYQQALGQGPQFIFQYYEEEERQRGNFPDRFSGHQFPNYSSELNVNALLLGDSALYLCASSLTDQPQHFGDGTRLSIL.

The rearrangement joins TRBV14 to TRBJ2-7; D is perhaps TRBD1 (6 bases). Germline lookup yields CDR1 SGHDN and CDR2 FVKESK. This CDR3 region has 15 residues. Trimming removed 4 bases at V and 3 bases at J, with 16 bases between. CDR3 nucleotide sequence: TGTGCCAGCAGCCTACCCGACCGGGACATCTACGAGCAGTACTTC. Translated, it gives CASSLPDRDIYEQYF. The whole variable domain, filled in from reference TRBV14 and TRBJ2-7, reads EAGVTQFPSHSVIEKGQTVTLRCDPISGHDNLYWYRRVMGKEIKFLLHFVKESKQDESGMPNNRFLAERTGGTYSTLKVQPAELEDSGVYFCASSLPDRDIYEQYFGPGTRLTVT.

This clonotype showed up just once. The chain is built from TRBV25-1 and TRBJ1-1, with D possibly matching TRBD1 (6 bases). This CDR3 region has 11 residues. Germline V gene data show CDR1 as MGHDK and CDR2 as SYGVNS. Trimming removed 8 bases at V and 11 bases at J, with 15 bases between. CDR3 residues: CASARGAVAFF. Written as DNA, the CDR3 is TGTGCCAGCGCCAGGGGAGCTGTGGCTTTCTTT.

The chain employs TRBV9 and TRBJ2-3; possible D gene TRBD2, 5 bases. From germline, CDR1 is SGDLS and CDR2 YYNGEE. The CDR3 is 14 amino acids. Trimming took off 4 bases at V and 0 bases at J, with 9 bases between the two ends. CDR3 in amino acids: CASSPAASTDTQYF. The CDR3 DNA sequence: TGTGCCAGCAGCCCAGCGGCCAGCACAGATACGCAGTATTTT. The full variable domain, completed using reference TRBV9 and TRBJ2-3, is DSGVTQTPKHLITATGQRVTLRCSPRSGDLSVYWYQQSLDQGLQFLIQYYNGEERAKGNILERFSAQQFPDLHSELNLSSLELGDSALYFCASSPAASTDTQYFGPGTRLTVL.

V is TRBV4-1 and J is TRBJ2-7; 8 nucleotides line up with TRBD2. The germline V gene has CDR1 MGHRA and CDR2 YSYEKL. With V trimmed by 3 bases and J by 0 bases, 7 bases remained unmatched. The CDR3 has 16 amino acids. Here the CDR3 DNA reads TGCGCCAGCAGCCACGGGGGGGTAGGGAGCTCCTACGAGCAGTACTTC. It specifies CASSHGGVGSSYEQYF.